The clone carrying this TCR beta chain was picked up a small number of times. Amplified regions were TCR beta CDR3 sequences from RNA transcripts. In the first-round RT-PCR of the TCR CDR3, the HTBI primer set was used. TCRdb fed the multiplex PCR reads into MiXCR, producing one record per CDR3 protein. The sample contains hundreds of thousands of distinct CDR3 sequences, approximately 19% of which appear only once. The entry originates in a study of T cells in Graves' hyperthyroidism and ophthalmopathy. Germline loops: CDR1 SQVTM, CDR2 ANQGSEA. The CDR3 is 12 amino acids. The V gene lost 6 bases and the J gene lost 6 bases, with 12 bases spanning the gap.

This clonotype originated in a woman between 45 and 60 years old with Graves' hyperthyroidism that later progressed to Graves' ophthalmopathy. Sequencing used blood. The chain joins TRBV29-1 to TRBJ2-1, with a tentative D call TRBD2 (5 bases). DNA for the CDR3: TGCAGCGTGGAGGACTCCCTCAATGAGCAGTTCTTC. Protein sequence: CSVEDSLNEQFF.